This T cell receptor (beta chain) derives from a study of control samples from healthy donors and cancer patients. Method: immunoSEQ multiplex PCR; TCRdb's copy keeps in-frame clones and lacks some. The profile shows more than 90,000 clones, 85% to 90% of them singletons. The clonotype was recovered from a man aged 25 to 40 in good health. Sequencing input: blood.

CDR3 nucleotides: TGTGCCAGCAGTTTACTGCGGGAGGAGGAGGAGACCCAGTACTTC. Its protein product is CASSLLREEEETQYF. The chain links TRBV28 to TRBJ2-5, with 8 nucleotides matching TRBD2. The CDR3 runs to 15 residues. Germline V gene lookup returns CDR1 MDHEN and CDR2 SYDVKM. V lost 2 bases to trimming and J lost 5 bases; unmatched junction nucleotides: 7.